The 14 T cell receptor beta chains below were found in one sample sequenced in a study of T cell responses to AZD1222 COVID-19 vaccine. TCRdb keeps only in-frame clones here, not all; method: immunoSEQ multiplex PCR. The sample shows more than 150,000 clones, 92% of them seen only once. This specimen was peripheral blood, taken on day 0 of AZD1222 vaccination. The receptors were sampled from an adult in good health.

The CDR3 nucleotides are TGTGCCAGCAGTTCCCCCAGACAATCGACAGCACAGTACTTC. This translates into CASSSPRQSTAQYF. The V call is TRBV28, the J call TRBJ2-7, with D maybe TRBD1 (5 bases). V was clipped by 4 bases and J by 10 bases, with 20 bases between them. The CDR3 extends over 14 amino acids. Germline loops: CDR1 MDHEN, CDR2 SYDVKM.

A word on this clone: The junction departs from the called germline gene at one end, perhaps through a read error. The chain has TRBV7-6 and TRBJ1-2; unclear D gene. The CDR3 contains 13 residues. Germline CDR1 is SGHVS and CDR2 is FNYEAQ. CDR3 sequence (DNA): TGTGCCAGCAGCTTTAAGTCTAAATATGGCTACACCTTC. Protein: CASSFKSKYGYTF.

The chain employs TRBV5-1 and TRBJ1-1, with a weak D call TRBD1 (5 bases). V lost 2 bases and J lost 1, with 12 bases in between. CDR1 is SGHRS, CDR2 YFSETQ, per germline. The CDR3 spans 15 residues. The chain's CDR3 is CASSFVGGENTEAFF. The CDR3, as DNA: TGCGCCAGCAGCTTTGTCGGAGGGGAGAACACTGAAGCTTTCTTT.

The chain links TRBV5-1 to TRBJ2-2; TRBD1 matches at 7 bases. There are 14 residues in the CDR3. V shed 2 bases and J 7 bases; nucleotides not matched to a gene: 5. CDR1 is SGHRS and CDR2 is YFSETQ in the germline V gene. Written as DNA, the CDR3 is TGCGCCAGCAGCTTCGGGACAGCCATCGGGGAGCTGTTTTTT. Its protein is CASSFGTAIGELFF. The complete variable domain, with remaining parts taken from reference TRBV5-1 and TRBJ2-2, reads KAGVTQTPRYLIKTRGQQVTLSCSPISGHRSVSWYQQTPGQGLQFLFEYFSETQRNKGNFPGRFSGRQFSNSRSEMNVSTLELGDSALYLCASSFGTAIGELFFGEGSRLTVL.

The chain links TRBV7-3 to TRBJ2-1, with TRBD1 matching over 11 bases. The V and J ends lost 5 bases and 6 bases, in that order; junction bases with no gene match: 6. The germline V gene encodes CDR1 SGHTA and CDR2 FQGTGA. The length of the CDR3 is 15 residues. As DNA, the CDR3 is TGTGCCAGCAGCCCCGGGACAGGGGGTTTCAATGAGCAGTTCTTC. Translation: CASSPGTGGFNEQFF.

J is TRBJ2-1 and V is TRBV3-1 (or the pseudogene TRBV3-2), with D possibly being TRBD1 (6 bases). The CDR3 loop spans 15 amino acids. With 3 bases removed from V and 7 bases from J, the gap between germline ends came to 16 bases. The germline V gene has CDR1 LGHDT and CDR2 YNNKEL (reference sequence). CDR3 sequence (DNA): TGTGCCAGCAGCCATACAGGGATAGGTATGAATGAGCAGTTCTTC. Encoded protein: CASSHTGIGMNEQFF.

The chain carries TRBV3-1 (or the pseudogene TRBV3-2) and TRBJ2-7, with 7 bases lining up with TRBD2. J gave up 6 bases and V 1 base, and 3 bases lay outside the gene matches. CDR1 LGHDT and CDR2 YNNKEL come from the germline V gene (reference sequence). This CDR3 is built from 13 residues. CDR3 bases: TGTGCCAGCAGCCAAGGGGGGGAGGGCGAGCAGTACGTC. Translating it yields CASSQGGEGEQYV.

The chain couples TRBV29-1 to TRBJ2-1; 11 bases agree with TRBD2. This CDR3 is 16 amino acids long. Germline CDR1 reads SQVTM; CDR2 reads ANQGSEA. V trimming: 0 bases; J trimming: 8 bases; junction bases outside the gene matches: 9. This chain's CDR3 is CSVEDPRLAGLDEQFF. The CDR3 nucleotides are TGCAGCGTTGAAGACCCCAGACTAGCGGGATTAGATGAGCAGTTCTTC.

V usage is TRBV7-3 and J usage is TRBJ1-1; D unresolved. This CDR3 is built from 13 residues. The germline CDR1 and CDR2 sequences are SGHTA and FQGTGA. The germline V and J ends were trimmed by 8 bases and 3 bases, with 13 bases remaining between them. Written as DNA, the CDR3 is TGTGCCAGCCGGAGGGCCGGGGACACTGAAGCTTTCTTT. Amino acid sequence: CASRRAGDTEAFF.

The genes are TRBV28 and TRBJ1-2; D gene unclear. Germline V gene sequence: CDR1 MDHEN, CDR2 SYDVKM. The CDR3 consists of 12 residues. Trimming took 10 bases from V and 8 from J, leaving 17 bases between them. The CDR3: CAISDGVLGYTF. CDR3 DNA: TGTGCCATTTCCGACGGTGTTCTCGGCTACACCTTC.

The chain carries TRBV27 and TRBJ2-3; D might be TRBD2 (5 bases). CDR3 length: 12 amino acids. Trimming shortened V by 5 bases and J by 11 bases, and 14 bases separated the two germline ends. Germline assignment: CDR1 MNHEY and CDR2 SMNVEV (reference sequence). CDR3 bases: TGTGCCAGCAGTAACAACGGACTCCTGCAGTATTTT. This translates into CASSNNGLLQYF.

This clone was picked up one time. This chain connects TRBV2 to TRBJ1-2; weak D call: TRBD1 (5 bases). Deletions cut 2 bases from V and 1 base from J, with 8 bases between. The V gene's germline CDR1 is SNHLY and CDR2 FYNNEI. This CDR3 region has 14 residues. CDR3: CASSEQGFNYGYTF. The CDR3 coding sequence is TGTGCCAGCAGTGAACAGGGTTTTAACTATGGCTACACCTTC.

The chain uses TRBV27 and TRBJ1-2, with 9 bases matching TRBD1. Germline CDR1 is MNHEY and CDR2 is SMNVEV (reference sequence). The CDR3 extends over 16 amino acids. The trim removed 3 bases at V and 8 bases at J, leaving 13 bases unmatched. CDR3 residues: CASSFLETGGRGGYTF. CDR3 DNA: TGTGCCAGCAGTTTCCTAGAAACAGGGGGCAGAGGAGGCTACACCTTC.

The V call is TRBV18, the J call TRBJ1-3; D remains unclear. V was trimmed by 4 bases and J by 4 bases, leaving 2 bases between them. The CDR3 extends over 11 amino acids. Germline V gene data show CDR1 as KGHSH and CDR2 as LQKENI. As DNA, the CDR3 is TGTGCCAGCTCACAGGGAAACACCATATATTTT. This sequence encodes CASSQGNTIYF.